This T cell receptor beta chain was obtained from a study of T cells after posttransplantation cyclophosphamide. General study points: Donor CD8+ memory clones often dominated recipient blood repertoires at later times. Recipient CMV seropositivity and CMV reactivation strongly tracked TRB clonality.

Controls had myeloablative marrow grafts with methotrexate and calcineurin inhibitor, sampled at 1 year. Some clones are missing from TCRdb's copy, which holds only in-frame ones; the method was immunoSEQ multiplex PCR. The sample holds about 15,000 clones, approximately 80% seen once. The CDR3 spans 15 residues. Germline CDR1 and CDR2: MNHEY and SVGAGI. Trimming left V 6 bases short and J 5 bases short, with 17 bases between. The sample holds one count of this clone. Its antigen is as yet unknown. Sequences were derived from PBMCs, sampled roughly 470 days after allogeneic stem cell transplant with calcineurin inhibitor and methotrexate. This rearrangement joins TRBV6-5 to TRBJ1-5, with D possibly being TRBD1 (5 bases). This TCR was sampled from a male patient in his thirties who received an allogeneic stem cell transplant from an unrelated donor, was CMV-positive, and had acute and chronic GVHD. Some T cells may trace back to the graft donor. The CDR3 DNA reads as TGTGCCAGCAGGACCGCTGGGGGGTGGGATCAGCCCCAGCATTTT. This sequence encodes CASRTAGGWDQPQHF.